This T cell receptor beta chain was observed in a study of shared clonotypes between healthy human individuals. Study-wide findings and caveats: Rarefaction showed that sequencing of sorted subsets was incomplete (despite large depth). Naive subsets usually exceeded memory subsets in estimated richness.

Libraries were prepared by immunoSEQ multiplex PCR; TCRdb keeps only in-frame clonotypes and omits some of them. The sample carries around 340,000 clones, around 67% recorded once. For this clone: Its antigen is not identified.

Germline lookup yields CDR1 MDHEN and CDR2 SYDVKM. The CDR3 runs 18 residues. Trimming left V 2 bases short and J 4 bases short, with 21 bases between. This sequence originates from a young man in good health. Sequencing used memory CD4+ T cells sorted from blood. Subset denoted: CD45RA-negative fraction. The chain joins TRBV28 to TRBJ1-5; D perhaps matches TRBD1 (6 bases). In nucleotides, the CDR3 is TGTGCCAGCAGTTTAGTGGGACACTCTCTTCAAGCGAATCAGCCCCAGCATTTT. It yields the protein CASSLVGHSLQANQPQHF.